These T cell receptor beta chains were read from a single sample in a study of OX40 agonist ivuxolimab in advanced cancers. The protocol was immunoSEQ multiplex PCR, while the TCRdb copy is restricted to in-frame clones and leaves out a portion. The sample gives 50,000 to 85,000 clones, about 85% of which show up once; less than 5% is in the top ten. Source: CD4+ or CD8+ T cells sorted from blood, taken in a trial of the OX40 agonist ivuxolimab. The source is an adult with an advanced solid tumor such as melanoma, head and neck, liver or kidney cancer. Each CDR3 is given with its conserved first and last residue. The order of the fields is V gene, clone size, J gene, D gene, CDR3 protein, CDR3 DNA. The D gene is left open where the match is weak. Some rows mark clone size as missing; the rest say once, few, many or name a class of expanded clone.

>TRBV6-5|.|TRBJ2-7|TRBD1
CASSYGTGPYEQYF
TGTGCCAGCAGTTACGGGACAGGGCCCTACGAGCAGTACTTC
>TRBV7-3|.|TRBJ1-2|.
CASSPKTGPRGYTF
TGTGCCAGCAGCCCAAAAACCGGGCCGAGGGGCTACACCTTC
>TRBV18|.|TRBJ2-6|.
CASSETSGANVLTF
TGTGCCAGCTCAGAAACCTCTGGGGCCAACGTCCTGACTTTC
>TRBV19|.|TRBJ1-1|.
CASSYDGHMNTEAFF
TGTGCCAGTAGTTACGACGGACACATGAACACTGAAGCTTTCTTT
>TRBV6-5|.|TRBJ2-1|.
CASSPGRGYEQFF
TGTGCCAGCAGTCCAGGCAGGGGTTACGAGCAGTTCTTC
>TRBV29-1|.|TRBJ2-1|.
CSVIPQSSYNEQFF
TGCAGCGTTATACCGCAGAGCTCCTACAATGAGCAGTTCTTC
>TRBV9|few|TRBJ2-7|.
CASSVGGGDAYEQYF
TGTGCCAGCAGCGTAGGAGGGGGGGATGCCTACGAGCAGTACTTC
>TRBV5-6|.|TRBJ1-2|.
CASSLARGLYGYTF
TGTGCCAGCAGCTTGGCACGGGGACTCTATGGCTACACCTTC
>TRBV20-1|many|TRBJ2-3|.
CSAPFVDTQYF
TGCAGTGCACCCTTCGTAGATACGCAGTATTTT
>TRBV5-8|.|TRBJ2-2|.
CASSLAWGSGELFF
TGTGCCAGCAGCTTGGCGTGGGGATCCGGGGAGCTGTTTTTT
>TRBV27|.|TRBJ1-6|.
CASSNPKLGDNSPLHF
TGTGCCAGCAGCAACCCGAAACTGGGGGATAATTCACCCCTCCACTTT
>TRBV18|few|TRBJ1-1|.
CASSHSTDTEAFF
TGTGCCAGCTCACACTCGACAGATACTGAAGCTTTCTTT
>TRBV7-2|.|TRBJ1-1|.
CASSLESGPNTEAFF
TGTGCCAGCAGCTTAGAATCAGGGCCGAACACTGAAGCTTTCTTT
>TRBV5-4|.|TRBJ2-6|.
CASSLVSSGANVLTF
TGTGCCAGCAGCTTGGTTAGCTCTGGGGCCAACGTCCTGACTTTC
>TRBV7-2|.|TRBJ2-7|TRBD2
CASSPRGLALNSYEQYF
TGTGCCAGCAGCCCCAGGGGACTAGCGCTTAACTCCTACGAGCAGTACTTC
>TRBV6-5|.|TRBJ1-1|.
CASSGTGTLNTEAFF
TGTGCCAGCAGTGGTACCGGGACGTTGAACACTGAAGCTTTCTTT
>TRBV5-4|.|TRBJ2-3|.
CASSLDTGIRTDTQYF
TGTGCCAGCAGCTTGGACACAGGGATTCGGACAGATACGCAGTATTTT
>TRBV6-1|.|TRBJ2-5|.
CASPKGGSETQYF
TGTGCCAGCCCCAAAGGCGGAAGCGAGACCCAGTACTTC
>TRBV19|.|TRBJ2-7|.
CASRGLLSYEQYF
TGTGCCAGCCGGGGGCTCCTCTCCTACGAGCAGTACTTC
>TRBV30|.|TRBJ1-1|.
CAWNTGRLMNTEAFF
TGTGCCTGGAATACTGGACGGCTGATGAACACTGAAGCTTTCTTT
>TRBV7-2|few|TRBJ1-6|.
CASSLANQGGNSPLHF
TGTGCCAGCAGCTTAGCAAATCAGGGCGGGAATTCACCCCTCCACTTT
>TRBV5-1|.|TRBJ2-6|.
CASSLEGSGANVLTF
TGCGCCAGCAGCTTGGAAGGGTCCGGGGCCAACGTCCTGACTTTC
>TRBV5-6|.|TRBJ1-2|.
CASSLPWGLSGDGYTF
TGTGCCAGCAGCTTGCCTTGGGGCCTCTCTGGAGATGGCTACACCTTC
>TRBV6-4|.|TRBJ1-5|.
CASSDWGRMQPQHF
TGTGCCAGCAGTGACTGGGGGAGGATGCAGCCCCAGCATTTT
>TRBV5-4|.|TRBJ2-2|TRBD2
CASSSIAGGPPGELFF
TGTGCCAGCAGCTCCATAGCGGGGGGGCCCCCCGGGGAGCTGTTTTTT
>TRBV18|.|TRBJ1-2|TRBD1
CASSPSRGLIYGYTF
TGTGCCAGCTCACCGTCAAGGGGGCTTATTTATGGCTACACCTTC
>TRBV18|.|TRBJ1-1|.
CASSRTGETEAFF
TGTGCCAGCTCAAGGACTGGGGAGACTGAAGCTTTCTTT
>TRBV25-1|.|TRBJ2-3|.
CASSEFSRLSTDTQYF
TGTGCCAGCAGTGAATTTTCCAGACTCAGCACAGATACGCAGTATTTT
>TRBV7-2|.|TRBJ1-5|.
CASSLATNQPQHF
TGTGCCAGCAGCTTAGCCACTAATCAGCCCCAGCATTTT
>TRBV7-3|.|TRBJ1-1|.
CASSLARVQAGTEAFF
TGTGCCAGCAGCCTAGCTCGGGTGCAGGCAGGGACTGAAGCTTTCTTT
>TRBV5-6|.|TRBJ2-3|.
CASKHGGRGLTDTQYF
TGTGCCAGCAAGCATGGGGGGCGGGGACTCACAGATACGCAGTATTTT
>TRBV9|.|TRBJ2-7|.
CASSVDPTGRGSYEQYF
TGTGCCAGCAGCGTAGATCCTACGGGCCGGGGCTCCTACGAGCAGTACTTC
>TRBV7-2|once|TRBJ1-1|.
CASSRVGPNTEAFF
TGTGCCAGCAGCCGAGTAGGGCCGAACACTGAAGCTTTCTTT
>TRBV9|.|TRBJ2-3|TRBD2
CASSVGLAGASGDTQYF
TGTGCCAGCAGCGTAGGACTAGCGGGAGCGTCGGGAGATACGCAGTATTTT
>TRBV6-5|.|TRBJ1-4|.
CASSNFRGNEKLFF
TGTGCCAGCAGTAACTTTCGGGGGAATGAAAAACTGTTTTTT
>TRBV7-3|.|TRBJ1-1|.
CASSFHTEAFF
TGTGCCAGCAGTTTCCATACTGAAGCTTTCTTT
>TRBV6-1|.|TRBJ2-3|.
CASRLGGSSTDTQYF
TGTGCCAGCAGATTAGGGGGGTCTAGCACAGATACGCAGTATTTT
>TRBV11-2|.|TRBJ2-3|TRBD2
CASSSGLAASTDTQYF
TGTGCCAGCAGCTCGGGACTAGCAGCCAGCACAGATACGCAGTATTTT
>TRBV29-1|.|TRBJ1-1|.
CSVRKDLSANTEAFF
TGCAGCGTCAGAAAAGACCTTAGTGCGAACACTGAAGCTTTCTTT
>TRBV5-1|once|TRBJ1-2|TRBD1
CASSSAQGNYGYTF
TGCGCCAGCAGCTCTGCACAGGGGAACTATGGCTACACCTTC
>TRBV7-6|.|TRBJ2-7|TRBD2
CASSPLSGGPYEQYF
TGTGCCAGCAGCCCCCTTAGCGGGGGGCCCTACGAGCAGTACTTC
>TRBV7-2|.|TRBJ1-4|TRBD1
CASSFRTGVMVANEKLFF
TGTGCCAGCAGCTTCAGGACAGGGGTTATGGTAGCTAATGAAAAACTGTTTTTT
>TRBV7-3|.|TRBJ2-1|.
CASSSSSFNEQFF
TGTGCCAGCAGCTCCTCTAGCTTCAATGAGCAGTTCTTC
>TRBV5-1|.|TRBJ1-1|TRBD1
CASSWPGQGNTEAFF
TGCGCCAGCAGCTGGCCGGGACAGGGGAACACTGAAGCTTTCTTT
>TRBV10-1|.|TRBJ2-1|TRBD2
CASSESWASGFSYNEQFF
TGCGCCAGCAGTGAGTCATGGGCTAGCGGGTTCTCCTACAATGAGCAGTTCTTC
>TRBV30|.|TRBJ1-6|TRBD1
CAWGGQGLYIERVRAPYNSPLHF
TGTGCCTGGGGGGGACAGGGACTCTATATCGAACGGGTCCGCGCTCCCTATAATTCACCCCTCCACTTT
>TRBV16|few|TRBJ2-2|.
CASSQGVTGELFF
TGTGCCAGCAGCCAAGGGGTTACCGGGGAGCTGTTTTTT
>TRBV4-2|once|TRBJ1-2|.
CASSQGRENYGYTF
TGTGCCAGCAGCCAAGGAAGGGAGAACTATGGCTACACCTTC
>TRBV5-1|.|TRBJ2-3|.
CASSLQRSGDGIDTQYF
TGCGCCAGCAGCCTCCAAAGATCGGGGGATGGTATAGATACGCAGTATTTT
>TRBV18|.|TRBJ2-3|.
CASSQGLGVGFGTDTQYF
TGTGCCAGCTCACAGGGCCTCGGTGTAGGGTTTGGTACAGATACGCAGTATTTT
>TRBV27|.|TRBJ2-1|TRBD1
CASTRDRGLNEQFF
TGTGCCAGCACTCGGGACAGGGGGTTGAATGAGCAGTTCTTC
>TRBV5-1|.|TRBJ2-2|TRBD1
CASSWGQARSNTGELFF
TGCGCCAGCAGCTGGGGACAGGCGCGATCGAACACCGGGGAGCTGTTTTTT
>TRBV6-5|once|TRBJ2-7|.
CASGDYEQYF
TGTGCCAGTGGCGACTACGAGCAGTACTTC
>TRBV16|.|TRBJ2-2|.
CASSHREANTGELFF
TGTGCCAGCAGCCACCGAGAGGCGAACACCGGGGAGCTGTTTTTT
>TRBV5-6|.|TRBJ2-7|TRBD2
CASSSLGGDSYEQYF
TGTGCCAGCAGCTCCCTGGGGGGGGACTCCTACGAGCAGTACTTC
>TRBV4-2|.|TRBJ2-1|TRBD2
CASSQGGTSGSREQFF
TGTGCCAGCAGCCAAGGGGGAACTAGCGGGAGTAGGGAGCAGTTCTTC
>TRBV19|few|TRBJ1-2|.
CASSIEKQPFNYGYTF
TGTGCCAGTAGTATAGAGAAACAGCCCTTTAACTATGGCTACACCTTC
>TRBV5-1|.|TRBJ2-3|TRBD2
CASRSGLVGTDTQYF
TGCGCCAGCAGATCGGGACTAGTAGGCACAGATACGCAGTATTTT
>TRBV19|once|TRBJ2-5|TRBD1
CASSIGQGGWETQYF
TGTGCCAGTAGTATTGGACAGGGCGGCTGGGAGACCCAGTACTTC